This section outlines one TCR beta chain sequence together with its context. What it recognizes is unknown. This sample was taken from a study of type 1 regulatory T cells. Study-level background: This in vitro CD4 product, T-allo10, is enriched for Tr1 cells and alloantigen-specific.

V was pared by 5 bases and J by 4 bases, with 11 bases of the junction left unmatched. The CDR3 is 15 amino acids. Germline CDR1 DFQATT, CDR2 SNEGSKA (reference sequence). One entry per CDR3 protein results from TCRdb running MiXCR on the reads. Of approximately 5,300 distinct CDR3 sequences listed, 27% were seen once; the top ten hold about 8.3%. Graft donor-derived T-allo10 cells were described as host-alloantigen-specific, anergic, and alloantigen-specifically suppressive. The source of this sequence is a human donor in good health. Sequencing used cultured T cells, either the whole culture or a sorted T cell fraction (not recorded which). Subset given: Tr1-enriched cell product generated in vitro against host alloantigens. The chain is built from TRBV20-1 and TRBJ2-5, with 9 positions matching TRBD1. In DNA form, the CDR3 reads TGCAGTGCTGACTCACGGGACAGGGAAAGAGAGACCCAGTACTTC. Protein product: CSADSRDRERETQYF.